Listed below are T cell receptor beta chains from one sample, sequenced in a study of radiotherapy plus CTLA-4 blockade in lung cancer. Only in-frame clones appear in the TCRdb table, and some are missing; sequencing was by immunoSEQ multiplex PCR. Among fewer than 85,000 clones listed, approximately 86% were seen once. The input for sequencing was peripheral blood, taken from a patient treated with radiotherapy plus ipilimumab. The receptors here all came from a human donor with non-small cell lung cancer who had stable disease on radiotherapy plus ipilimumab. CDR3s include the opening cysteine and the closing phenylalanine or tryptophan. A D gene is named only where the DNA matches it firmly. Clone size is given for some rows only: seen once, a few or many times, or a class if the clone is expanded.

TRBV27	TRBJ2-1	.	.	CASSFGLIQLNEQFF	TGTGCCAGCAGCTTTGGACTAATCCAGCTCAATGAGCAGTTCTTC
TRBV6-1	TRBJ2-5	.	.	CASSLRGLGETQYF	TGTGCCAGCAGTTTAAGGGGGTTGGGAGAGACCCAGTACTTC
TRBV6-1	TRBJ1-6	.	.	CASSEETGSSSYNSPLHF	TGTGCCAGCAGTGAAGAAACAGGTTCCAGCTCCTATAATTCACCCCTCCACTTT
TRBV28	TRBJ1-2	.	TRBD1	CASTEKHRTGHGYTF	TGTGCCAGCACCGAAAAACATCGGACAGGGCATGGCTACACCTTC
TRBV2	TRBJ1-1	few	.	CASGDVVGGNTEAFF	TGTGCCAGCGGGGACGTTGTGGGGGGGAACACTGAAGCTTTCTTT
TRBV7-2	TRBJ1-6	few	.	CASSPWGTMDSPLHF	TGTGCCAGCAGCCCGTGGGGGACGATGGATTCACCCCTCCACTTT
TRBV7-8	TRBJ2-2	.	.	CASSFTGELFF	TGTGCCAGCAGCTTCACCGGGGAGCTGTTTTTT
TRBV7-2	TRBJ1-2	once	.	CASSLGGNYGYTF	TGTGCCAGCAGCCTAGGAGGGAACTATGGCTACACCTTC
TRBV6-5	TRBJ1-3	.	.	CASSSDRSGNTIYF	TGTGCCAGCAGCTCGGACCGCTCTGGAAACACCATATATTTT
TRBV7-6	TRBJ1-6	once	TRBD1	CASSLLGQGASPLHF	TGTGCCAGCAGCTTATTGGGACAGGGGGCCTCACCCCTCCACTTT
TRBV27	TRBJ1-2	.	.	CASSPSWTANYGYTF	TGTGCCAGCAGTCCCTCTTGGACAGCTAACTATGGCTACACCTTC
TRBV30	TRBJ2-7	.	TRBD1	CAWKKDRAAEQYF	TGTGCCTGGAAGAAAGACAGGGCGGCCGAGCAGTACTTC
TRBV28	TRBJ1-5	.	TRBD1	CASSFAGGGNQPQHF	TGTGCCAGCAGTTTCGCAGGGGGCGGTAATCAGCCCCAGCATTTT
TRBV2	TRBJ2-3	.	.	CATSRGMVTDTQYF	TGTGCCACCTCGAGGGGTATGGTCACAGATACGCAGTATTTT
TRBV6-5	TRBJ1-6	.	.	CASSSTGTNSPLHF	TGTGCCAGCAGTTCCACAGGGACAAATTCACCCCTCCACTTT
TRBV9	TRBJ1-6	.	.	CASSVDPDSYNSPLHF	TGTGCCAGCAGCGTAGACCCGGACAGCTATAATTCACCCCTCCACTTT
TRBV28	TRBJ2-3	.	TRBD2	CASSLAGGKIDTQYF	TGTGCCAGCAGTTTAGCGGGGGGGAAAATAGATACGCAGTATTTT
TRBV2	TRBJ1-2	few	.	CASSDLTDSGGYTF	TGTGCCAGCAGCGATTTGACCGACTCGGGTGGCTACACCTTC
TRBV30	TRBJ2-6	.	.	CAWSGTGIQSGANVLTF	TGTGCCTGGAGTGGAACAGGGATCCAATCTGGGGCCAACGTCCTGACTTTC
TRBV5-1	TRBJ2-1	.	TRBD2	CASSLVGRASYNEQFF	TGCGCCAGCAGCTTGGTCGGGAGGGCCTCCTACAATGAGCAGTTCTTC
TRBV28	TRBJ2-1	.	TRBD2	CASELAGVNNEQFF	TGTGCCAGCGAGCTAGCGGGGGTTAATAATGAGCAGTTCTTC
TRBV2	TRBJ1-2	.	TRBD1	CATTLSNRGAYGYTF	TGTGCCACGACACTGTCCAACAGGGGAGCCTATGGCTACACCTTC
TRBV19	TRBJ1-4	few	.	CASRSTNEKLFF	TGTGCCAGTAGGTCTACAAATGAAAAACTGTTTTTT
TRBV19	TRBJ2-7	.	TRBD2	CASSTTSGSEHEQYF	TGTGCCAGTAGTACCACTAGCGGGAGTGAGCACGAGCAGTACTTC
TRBV6-6	TRBJ1-4	once	.	CASSYSGGRGGELFF	TGTGCCAGCAGTTACTCTGGGGGGCGGGGTGGGGAACTGTTTTTT
TRBV7-9	TRBJ1-6	once	TRBD1	CASSPQQGARSPLHF	TGTGCCAGCAGCCCACAACAGGGGGCAAGGTCACCCCTCCACTTT
TRBV4-2	TRBJ2-7	.	TRBD2	CASSQEAGGPGEQYF	TGTGCCAGCAGCCAAGAAGCGGGAGGGCCCGGTGAGCAGTACTTC
TRBV7-8	TRBJ2-5	.	.	CASSLARLTEQYF	TGTGCCAGCAGCTTAGCCCGGCTGACAGAGCAGTACTTC
TRBV28	TRBJ1-3	.	TRBD1	CASSLGTGGLSGNTIYF	TGTGCCAGCAGTTTAGGGACAGGGGGCCTCTCTGGAAACACCATATATTTT
TRBV28	TRBJ1-1	.	TRBD1	CASSPPTGGKTEAFF	TGTGCCAGCAGTCCCCCTACAGGGGGCAAAACTGAAGCTTTCTTT
TRBV18	TRBJ2-1	few	.	CASSISNEQFF	TGTGCCAGCTCAATTTCCAATGAGCAGTTCTTC
TRBV2	TRBJ2-1	once	TRBD1	CASRRQGSSYNEQFF	TGTGCCAGCAGACGACAGGGAAGCTCCTACAATGAGCAGTTCTTC
TRBV19	TRBJ1-2	.	.	CASTMDTNYGYTF	TGTGCCAGTACCATGGACACCAACTATGGCTACACCTTC
TRBV18	TRBJ2-3	.	.	CASSPEPGQVTDTQYF	TGTGCCAGCTCACCAGAGCCGGGACAAGTCACAGATACGCAGTATTTT
TRBV7-2	TRBJ2-7	.	TRBD2	CASSPQREGYEQYF	TGTGCCAGCAGCCCACAGCGGGAGGGGTACGAGCAGTACTTC
TRBV29-1	TRBJ2-7	.	.	CSVVGAAVDPYEQYF	TGCAGCGTTGTGGGGGCAGCCGTAGACCCCTACGAGCAGTACTTC
TRBV6-1	TRBJ1-1	.	.	CASTGLVNTEAFF	TGTGCCAGCACAGGGCTTGTGAACACTGAAGCTTTCTTT
TRBV10-1	TRBJ2-7	few	TRBD1	CASSDSGTAVYEQYF	TGCGCCAGCAGTGATTCCGGGACAGCCGTCTACGAGCAGTACTTC
TRBV7-2	TRBJ2-3	.	TRBD2	CASSRTSDPDTQYF	TGTGCCAGCAGCAGGACTAGCGACCCAGATACGCAGTATTTT
TRBV6-1	TRBJ2-7	.	.	CASSLREHSYEQYF	TGTGCCAGCAGTCTAAGGGAACACTCCTACGAGCAGTACTTC
TRBV28	TRBJ1-1	.	TRBD1	CASSFSRGLAEAFF	TGTGCCAGCAGTTTTAGCAGGGGGCTTGCTGAAGCTTTCTTT
TRBV2	TRBJ1-2	.	.	CASSDRYGYTF	TGTGCCAGCAGTGACCGCTATGGCTACACCTTC
TRBV14	TRBJ1-5	.	.	CASSQGQANQPQHF	TGTGCCAGCAGCCAAGGACAGGCAAATCAGCCCCAGCATTTT
TRBV5-1	TRBJ2-6	.	.	CASRYGLSGANVLTF	TGCGCCAGCAGATATGGGCTTTCAGGGGCCAACGTCCTGACTTTC
TRBV2	TRBJ1-2	.	.	CASGRDSTRGYTF	TGTGCCAGCGGGAGAGACAGTACGCGAGGCTACACCTTC
TRBV27	TRBJ1-1	.	.	CASSFARNTEAFF	TGTGCCAGCAGTTTCGCCAGGAACACTGAAGCTTTCTTT
TRBV28	TRBJ1-5	few	.	CASRPGHRVSNQPQHF	TGTGCCAGCAGGCCGGGACACCGAGTTAGCAATCAGCCCCAGCATTTT
TRBV7-7	TRBJ2-3	.	.	CASSIDRTDTQYF	TGTGCCAGCAGCATCGACCGCACAGATACGCAGTATTTT
TRBV21-1	TRBJ2-7	.	.	CASSAWDSSYEQYF	TGTGCCAGCAGCGCGTGGGACAGCTCCTACGAGCAGTACTTC
TRBV30	TRBJ2-7	.	TRBD1	CAWKRLTGGGYEQYF	TGTGCCTGGAAACGGCTGACAGGGGGCGGGTACGAGCAGTACTTC
TRBV4-2	TRBJ2-2	.	.	CASSQDLGRDTGELFF	TGTGCCAGCAGCCAAGATTTGGGCAGAGACACCGGGGAGCTGTTTTTT
TRBV27	TRBJ1-6	.	TRBD1	CASSLRGGMNSPLHF	TGTGCCAGCAGTTTAAGAGGGGGCATGAATTCACCCCTCCACTTT
TRBV28	TRBJ2-7	.	TRBD1	CASSLDPTGPEQYF	TGTGCCAGCAGTTTAGACCCGACAGGGCCCGAGCAGTACTTC
TRBV9	TRBJ2-5	once	.	CASSGGLHQETQYF	TGTGCCAGCAGCGGTGGACTCCACCAAGAGACCCAGTACTTC
TRBV7-6	TRBJ2-2	.	TRBD1	CASSLRQGHTGELFF	TGTGCCAGCAGCTTGAGACAGGGGCACACCGGGGAGCTGTTTTTT
TRBV2	TRBJ2-5	.	.	CASSRGETQYF	TGTGCCAGCAGCCGAGGAGAGACCCAGTACTTC
TRBV5-4	TRBJ1-2	few	TRBD1	CASSGDRAGYGYTF	TGTGCCAGCAGCGGGGACAGGGCGGGCTATGGCTACACCTTC
TRBV11-3	TRBJ2-2	.	.	CASRGGTHTGELFF	TGTGCCAGCAGAGGTGGGACCCACACCGGGGAGCTGTTTTTT
TRBV7-9	TRBJ2-3	.	.	CASSFETDTQYF	TGTGCCAGCAGCTTCGAAACAGATACGCAGTATTTT
TRBV29-1	TRBJ2-2	once	TRBD1	CSVVGQGALAGELFF	TGCAGCGTTGTCGGACAGGGGGCGCTGGCCGGGGAGCTGTTTTTT